The 32 T cell receptor beta chains below come from one sample, sequenced in a study of T cell responses to AZD1222 COVID-19 vaccine. Sequencing used immunoSEQ multiplex PCR; TCRdb keeps in-frame clones, though not all of them. The sample consists of 120,000 to 150,000 clones, around 89% of them appearing once. The sequences come from peripheral blood, collected on day 0 of MenACWY control vaccination. These receptors came from an adult in good health.

This rearrangement joins TRBV7-2 to TRBJ2-3; maybe TRBD1 (6 bases). Between the trimmed V and J ends, which lost 6 bases and 3 bases, there was a span of 13 bases. The germline gives CDR1 SGHTA, CDR2 FQGNSA. CDR3 length equals 14 residues. CDR3 loop: CASRPGQKTDTQYF. DNA of the CDR3: TGTGCCAGCAGACCGGGACAAAAGACAGATACGCAGTATTTT. Full variable domain (rest looked up from reference TRBV7-2 and TRBJ2-3): GAGVSQSPSNKVTEKGKDVELRCDPISGHTALYWYRQSLGQGLEFLIYFQGNSAPDKSGLPSDRFSAERTGGSVSTLTIQRTQQEDSAVYLCASRPGQKTDTQYFGPGTRLTVL.

This sequence joins TRBV5-4 and TRBJ1-2, with TRBD1 as a possible D gene (5 bases). The germline V gene encodes CDR1 SGHNT and CDR2 YYREEE (reference sequence). The CDR3 totals 13 residues. Trimming pared 2 bases from V and 2 bases from J, leaving 7 bases between. CDR3: CASSFGGNYGYTF. The DNA for the CDR3 is TGTGCCAGCAGCTTCGGGGGAAACTATGGCTACACCTTC. Based on the CDR3 plus reference TRBV5-4 and TRBJ1-2, the full variable domain is ETGVTQSPTHLIKTRGQQVTLRCSSQSGHNTVSWYQQALGQGPQFIFQYYREEENGRGNFPPRFSGLQFPNYSSELNVNALELDDSALYLCASSFGGNYGYTFGSGTRLTVV.

J is TRBJ1-1 and V is TRBV6-2 or TRBV6-3; unclear D gene. V gave up 4 bases and J gave up 4 bases, with 13 bases separating them. CDR3 length: 14 residues. The V gene's germline CDR1 is MNHEY and CDR2 SVGEGT. The CDR3 DNA sequence: TGTGCCAGCAGTTGGGCCGGACCGTTCACTGAAGCTTTCTTT. This sequence encodes CASSWAGPFTEAFF.

The chain joins TRBV5-8 to TRBJ1-5, with 7 positions matching TRBD1. The J segment lost 5 bases and the V segment lost 0 bases, leaving 2 bases of the junction unmatched. This CDR3 region has 14 residues. Germline V lookup: CDR1 SGHTS, CDR2 YDEGEE. The CDR3 reads CASSLGQGDQPQHF. CDR3 coding DNA: TGTGCCAGCAGCTTGGGACAGGGTGATCAGCCCCAGCATTTT. The full variable domain, its missing parts supplied by reference TRBV5-8 and TRBJ1-5, is EAGVTQSPTHLIKTRGQQATLRCSPISGHTSVYWYQQALGLGLQFLLWYDEGEERNRGNFPPRFSGRQFPNYSSELNVNALELEDSALYLCASSLGQGDQPQHFGDGTRLSIL.

The CDR3 spells CASSFSGGTMETQYF. In DNA form, the CDR3 reads TGCGCCAGCAGCTTCAGCGGGGGGACAATGGAGACCCAGTACTTC. The V and J genes are TRBV5-1 and TRBJ2-5; 9 nucleotides agree with TRBD2. CDR1 SGHRS and CDR2 YFSETQ come from the germline V gene. V shed 2 bases, J shed 5 bases, and the junction held 7 bases outside the gene matches. This CDR3 contains 15 residues.

The rearrangement uses TRBV5-1 and TRBJ1-1; perhaps TRBD1 as D (5 bases). The V end was cut by 0 bases, the J end by 5 bases, with 14 bases between. This CDR3 comprises 15 residues. Germline V gene lookup returns CDR1 SGHRS and CDR2 YFSETQ. CDR3 protein: CASSLDGGRGTEAFF. CDR3 coding DNA: TGCGCCAGCAGCTTGGACGGGGGTAGAGGAACTGAAGCTTTCTTT.

The rearrangement uses TRBV3-1 (or the pseudogene TRBV3-2) and TRBJ1-4; 7 bases line up with TRBD1. Germline values: CDR1 LGHDT, CDR2 YNNKEL (reference sequence). V gave up 4 bases and J gave up 2 bases; unmatched junction bases: 4. The CDR3 runs to 15 residues. The CDR3 loop reads CASSLPGQTNEKLFF. CDR3 DNA sequence: TGTGCCAGCAGCCTTCCGGGACAGACTAATGAAAAACTGTTTTTT.

This chain uses TRBV7-3 with TRBJ2-1, with 12 nucleotides matching TRBD2. Germline trimming cut 1 base from V and 8 bases from J; bases unmatched to any gene: 18. The germline V gene has CDR1 SGHTA and CDR2 FQGTGA. This CDR3 has 20 amino acids. The chain's CDR3 is CASSLNGPTIRLAGDYEQFF. CDR3 nucleotides: TGTGCCAGCAGCTTAAACGGGCCTACGATTCGACTAGCGGGAGACTATGAGCAGTTCTTC.

This sequence joins TRBV3-1 (or the pseudogene TRBV3-2) and TRBJ2-7; D gene uncertain. Germline lookup yields CDR1 LGHDT and CDR2 YNNKEL (reference sequence). CDR3 length equals 12 residues. The V end was cut by 5 bases, the J end by 0 bases, with 5 bases between. CDR3 bases: TGTGCCAGCAGCTACAGCTCCTACGAGCAGTACTTC. Translating gives CASSYSSYEQYF.

The chain combines TRBV15 with TRBJ1-5; D ambiguous. The germline CDR1 and CDR2 sequences are LNHNV and YYDKDF (reference sequence). This CDR3 is built from 14 residues. V lost 4 bases to trimming and J lost 0 bases, with 7 bases between them. This CDR3 is CATSTLSSNQPQHF. Written as DNA, the CDR3 is TGTGCCACCAGCACACTAAGTAGCAATCAGCCCCAGCATTTT.

This chain connects TRBV20-1 to TRBJ2-2; D might be TRBD2 (6 bases). CDR3 length: 12 amino acids. Germline V gene lookup returns CDR1 DFQATT and CDR2 SNEGSKA (reference sequence). V was clipped by 3 bases and J by 5 bases, with 7 bases between them. CDR3 DNA sequence: TGCAGTGCTAGTGGGGGGACCGGGGAGCTGTTTTTT. Protein sequence: CSASGGTGELFF.

This chain connects TRBV19 to TRBJ2-7, with D possibly matching TRBD1 (6 bases). The CDR3 is made up of 15 amino acids. From germline, CDR1 is LNHDA and CDR2 SQIVND (reference sequence). V shed 9 bases and J shed 3 bases, with 21 bases lying between them. CDR3 nucleotides: TGTGCCAGCCCCTCTAAGGTACAGGGCAACTACGAGCAGTACTTC. Translation: CASPSKVQGNYEQYF.

The V and J genes are TRBV4-3 and TRBJ1-1; D unresolved. Per the germline V gene, CDR1 is LGHNA and CDR2 is YSLEER. V gave up 1 base and J gave up 7 bases, with 13 bases separating them. This CDR3 comprises 14 residues. The CDR3 region is CASSQVRLEREAFF. DNA for the CDR3: TGCGCCAGCAGCCAAGTTAGACTCGAGCGTGAAGCTTTCTTT.

J is TRBJ2-3 and V is TRBV6-5, with TRBD1 matching 8 bases. Losses at the gene ends were 6 bases for V and 10 bases for J; bases not matched to a gene: 9. CDR3 length: 13 amino acids. Germline CDR1 and CDR2: MNHEY and SVGAGI. The DNA for the CDR3 is TGTGCCAGCAGGCAGACAGGGGATTTAGCGCAGTATTTT. Translating it yields CASRQTGDLAQYF.

This clone showed up just a few times. The sample contains more than one DNA sequence encoding this CDR3. The rearrangement uses TRBV14 and TRBJ1-6, with 12 bases aligning to TRBD1. V shed 3 bases, J shed 7 bases, and the junction held 1 base outside the gene matches. The CDR3 runs to 15 residues. Germline loops: CDR1 SGHDN, CDR2 FVKESK. CDR3 amino acids: CASSQGQGANSPLHF. The DNA for the CDR3 is TGTGCCAGCAGCCAGGGACAGGGGGCGAATTCACCCCTCCACTTT.

The chain employs TRBV27 and TRBJ1-6; D ambiguous. The CDR3 has 14 amino acids. Germline V CDR1 and CDR2: MNHEY, SMNVEV (reference sequence). The V end lost 6 bases, the J end lost 9 bases, and 15 bases lay between the germline ends. The CDR3 DNA is TGTGCCAGCAGACCCGACCAAAGGCGTTCACCCCTCCACTTT. Translation gives CASRPDQRRSPLHF.

The rearrangement uses TRBV5-6 and TRBJ1-4; a weak D match, TRBD1 (5 bases). The CDR3 loop spans 13 amino acids. Germline CDR1 reads SGHDT; CDR2 reads YYEEEE. Trimming removed 5 bases at V and 5 bases at J, with 10 bases between. DNA of the CDR3: TGTGCCAGCAGTTATCGACAGAATGAAAAACTGTTTTTT. Translating gives CASSYRQNEKLFF.

The chain couples TRBV7-9 to TRBJ1-6, with D maybe TRBD1 (5 bases). In germline, CDR1 is SEHNR, CDR2 FQNEAQ (reference sequence). Trimming removed 8 bases at V and 0 bases at J, with 14 bases between. The CDR3 is 16 amino acids. CDR3 sequence reads: CASDHKGSSYNSPLHF. The CDR3 nucleotides are TGTGCCAGCGACCATAAGGGGAGCTCCTATAATTCACCCCTCCACTTT. Variable domain in full (rest from reference TRBV7-9 and TRBJ1-6): DTGVSQNPRHKITKRGQNVTFRCDPISEHNRLYWYRQTLGQGPEFLTYFQNEAQLEKSRLLSDRFSAERPKGSFSTLEIQRTEQGDSAMYLCASDHKGSSYNSPLHFGNGTRLTVT.

J is TRBJ2-7 and V is TRBV7-9, with D tentatively TRBD1 (6 bases). Germline values: CDR1 SEHNR, CDR2 FQNEAQ (reference sequence). This CDR3 comprises 15 residues. The germline V and J ends were trimmed by 4 bases and 0 bases, with 13 bases remaining between them. This CDR3 is CASSSRGQSSYEQYF. The CDR3, as DNA: TGTGCCAGCAGCTCACGTGGACAGAGCTCCTACGAGCAGTACTTC.

The chain links TRBV15 to TRBJ1-1; TRBD1 is a possible D gene (6 bases). Germline V lookup: CDR1 LNHNV, CDR2 YYDKDF (reference sequence). V was shortened by 9 bases and J by 4 bases, with 9 bases between the two germline ends. The CDR3 runs 11 residues. Here the CDR3 reads CATKQGTEAFF. CDR3 sequence (DNA): TGTGCCACGAAACAGGGCACTGAAGCTTTCTTT.

DNA of the CDR3: TGTGCCAGCAGCCACCCGGGGAACACTGAAGCTTTCTTT. Translated: CASSHPGNTEAFF. The chain joins TRBV6-2 or TRBV6-3 to TRBJ1-1; D is unresolved. Germline V gene lookup returns CDR1 MNHEY and CDR2 SVGEGT. This CDR3 has 13 amino acids. V was shortened by 6 bases and J by 1 base, with 9 bases between the two germline ends.

CDR3: CASSGDRNYGYTF. In DNA form, the CDR3 reads TGTGCCAGCAGCGGGGACAGAAACTATGGCTACACCTTC. V and J are TRBV12-3 or TRBV12-4 and TRBJ1-2; 7 positions match TRBD1. This CDR3 is built from 13 residues. The junction had 3 bases not matched to a gene; V was cut back by 6 bases and J by 2 bases.

The V gene is TRBV6-5, the J gene TRBJ1-2; D unresolved. Germline lookup yields CDR1 MNHEY and CDR2 SVGAGI. The CDR3 extends over 13 amino acids. The V end was cut by 7 bases, the J end by 7 bases, with 16 bases between. The DNA for the CDR3 is TGTGCCAGCAAAATATCCCGGGCCGTTGGCTACACCTTC. Translating gives CASKISRAVGYTF.

V usage is TRBV19 and J usage is TRBJ2-3; D call uncertain. The germline CDR1 and CDR2 sequences are LNHDA and SQIVND (reference sequence). The CDR3 has 10 amino acids. The ends were cut back, 6 bases at V and 5 bases at J, with 3 bases in the middle. The CDR3 loop reads CASRGDTQYF. DNA for the CDR3: TGTGCCAGTAGAGGAGATACGCAGTATTTT.

The chain joins TRBV4-1 to TRBJ2-1; 13 bases align to TRBD2. Per the germline V gene, CDR1 is MGHRA and CDR2 is YSYEKL. V shed 2 bases, J shed 9 bases, and the junction held 4 bases outside the gene matches. This CDR3 is 15 amino acids long. CDR3 nucleotide sequence: TGCGCCAGCAGCCAACTGGGACTAGCGGGACGTGAGCAGTTCTTC. Translation: CASSQLGLAGREQFF.

The chain uses TRBV19 and TRBJ2-7; D might be TRBD2 (5 bases). V gave up 10 bases and J gave up 0 bases, with 13 bases separating them. From germline, CDR1 is LNHDA and CDR2 SQIVND (reference sequence). CDR3 length: 13 residues. The CDR3: CATVEALSYEQYF. The CDR3, as DNA: TGTGCCACCGTGGAGGCCCTCTCCTACGAGCAGTACTTC.

The CDR3 coding sequence is TGTGCCAGCAGCCAACGCCGTTCAGGGACTCCCACCTACAATGAGCAGTTCTTC. It translates to CASSQRRSGTPTYNEQFF. The V and J genes are TRBV4-2 and TRBJ2-1, with D perhaps matching TRBD2 (6 bases). Trimming stripped 2 bases from V and 2 bases from J, with 19 bases between. From germline, CDR1 is LGHNA and CDR2 YNFKEQ. This CDR3 is 18 amino acids long.

The chain is built from TRBV18 and TRBJ2-1; D gene uncertain. Germline V gene data show CDR1 as KGHSH and CDR2 as LQKENI. V lost 7 bases and J 2 bases, leaving 9 bases between the germline ends. The CDR3 contains 13 residues. The CDR3 DNA is TGTGCCAGCTTCGCGAGCGCCTACAATGAGCAGTTCTTC. Protein product: CASFASAYNEQFF.

In nucleotides, the CDR3 is TGTGCCAGCAGCTTTACTGGCGAGTGGGGAAACACCATATATTTT. Amino acid sequence: CASSFTGEWGNTIYF. V gene TRBV5-4 combines with J gene TRBJ1-3; D ambiguous. This CDR3 spans 15 amino acids. The V gene's germline CDR1 is SGHNT and CDR2 YYREEE (reference sequence). Deletions cut 2 bases from V and 4 bases from J, with 13 bases between.

The chain recombines TRBV7-9 with TRBJ2-1, with TRBD2 matching over 9 bases. V lost 7 bases, J lost 4 bases, and 11 bases stayed unmatched. Per germline, CDR1 SEHNR and CDR2 FQNEAQ (reference sequence). The CDR3 is 16 amino acids. The CDR3 nucleotides read TGTGCCAGCACCGCCCGGGCTAGCGGGATGTACAATGAGCAGTTCTTC. It codes for CASTARASGMYNEQFF.

V is TRBV3-1 (or the pseudogene TRBV3-2) and J is TRBJ1-4; 8 bases align to TRBD1. With V trimmed by 4 bases and J by 7 bases, 11 bases remained unmatched. CDR1 and CDR2 (germline): LGHDT, YNNKEL (reference sequence). This CDR3 has 16 residues. The CDR3 protein is CASSRRQGIRSEKLFF. The CDR3 DNA reads TGTGCCAGCAGCCGTAGACAGGGGATAAGAAGTGAAAAACTGTTTTTT.

The chain employs TRBV29-1 and TRBJ1-2; 8 bases are shared with TRBD1. Looked up from germline, CDR1 is SQVTM and CDR2 is ANQGSEA. Unmatched junction bases numbered 2, after V lost 0 bases and J lost 5 bases. This CDR3 is 13 amino acids long. This CDR3 reads CSVEDDRGYGYTF. The CDR3 nucleotides are TGCAGCGTTGAAGATGACAGGGGTTATGGCTACACCTTC.